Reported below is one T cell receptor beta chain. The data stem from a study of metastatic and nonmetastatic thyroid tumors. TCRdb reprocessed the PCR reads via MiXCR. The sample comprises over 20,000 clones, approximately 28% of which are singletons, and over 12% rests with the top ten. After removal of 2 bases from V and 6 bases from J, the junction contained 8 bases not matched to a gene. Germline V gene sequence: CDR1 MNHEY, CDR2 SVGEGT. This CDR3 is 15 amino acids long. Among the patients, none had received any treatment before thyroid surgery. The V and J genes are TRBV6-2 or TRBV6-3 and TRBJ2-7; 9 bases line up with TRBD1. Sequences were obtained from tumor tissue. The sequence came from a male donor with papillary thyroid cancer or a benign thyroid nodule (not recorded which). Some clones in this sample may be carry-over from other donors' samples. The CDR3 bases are TGTGCCAGCAGTTACGTACAGGGGGCGCTCCTCGAGCAGTACTTC. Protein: CASSYVQGALLEQYF.